The sequence of this TCR beta chain was determined in a study of vaccination and CD4 T cells after COVID-19. Stated treatment: roughly 11-day PBMC culture with coronavirus spike peptide pools or control peptides (ViraFEST assay). V was clipped by 5 bases and J by 7 bases, with 3 bases between them. Germline assignment: CDR1 MNHEY and CDR2 SVGEGT. CDR3 length: 11 residues. Comment on this clonotype: The antigen is undetermined.

The Oncomine TCR Beta short-read assay was what sequenced the DNA obtained from cultured CD4+ T cells. TCRdb analysed the PCR reads with MiXCR anew, one entry per CDR3 protein. The profile shows around 15,000 distinct CDR3 sequences, roughly 56% of them singletons. The TCR was taken from a human donor with COVID-19. The chain joins TRBV6-2 or TRBV6-3 to TRBJ1-6; D uncertain. The sequencing used cultured CD4+ T cells from blood, collected after SARS-CoV-2 vaccination. The CDR3: CASSTNSPLHF. CDR3 DNA sequence: TGTGCCAGCAGTACAAATTCACCCCTCCACTTT.